The clone carrying this T cell receptor (beta chain) was found many times. This CDR3 has 15 residues. Germline V gives CDR1 ENHRY, CDR2 SYGVKD. V trimming: 3 bases; J trimming: 6 bases; junction bases outside the gene matches: 4. Individual cDNA molecules (in the library) carried attached unique molecular identifiers. A single record per CDR3 protein comes from TCRdb applying MiXCR to the RACE reads. This repertoire shows about 300,000 distinct CDR3 sequences, over 5% found once; its top ten account for about 8.2%. The sample comes from a study of human T cells and chemical hapten exposure. Study-wide context: In the roughly 24-week study, patients were dosed weekly with diphenylcyclopropenone on the scalp throughout.

Time point specified: pre-sensitization, week 0. Specified treatment: therapeutic diphenylcyclopropenone sensitization with weekly scalp DPC. Each patch-test visit's blood sample preceded patch application. Whole blood, unfractionated, served as the material for total RNA extraction. The receptor was derived from a woman in her late teens or twenties with alopecia areata. Some clones in this sample may be carry-over from other donors' samples. This sample comprised whole blood, obtained in connection with sensitization to the hapten diphenylcyclopropenone (DPC). The gene calls are TRBV10-3 and TRBJ2-3, with 12 bases lining up with TRBD1. CDR3 protein: CAISEWDRGQDTQYF. The CDR3 bases are TGTGCCATCAGTGAATGGGACAGGGGGCAGGATACGCAGTATTTT.